This TCR beta chain originates from a study of T cells in localized non-small cell lung cancer. Assay: immunoSEQ multiplex PCR; the TCRdb copy retains only in-frame clones and omits some. The sample has roughly 35,000 clones; about 88% are singletons. Germline CDR1 SGHTA, CDR2 FQGNSA. The V gene lost 3 bases and the J gene lost 0 bases, with 6 bases spanning the gap. This CDR3 contains 15 residues. A remark on this clone: What it binds is not known.

General study points: There were a median roughly 54 of the top 100 tumor clones appearing in adjacent lung.

The sequence came from a woman aged 35 to 70 with stage I lung adenocarcinoma. The rearrangement links TRBV7-2 to TRBJ2-6; D is undetermined. This specimen consisted of peripheral blood, obtained before any cancer treatment. CDR3 coding DNA: TGTGCCAGCAGCTTTTTAGGCTCTGGGGCCAACGTCCTGACTTTC. Its protein product is CASSFLGSGANVLTF.